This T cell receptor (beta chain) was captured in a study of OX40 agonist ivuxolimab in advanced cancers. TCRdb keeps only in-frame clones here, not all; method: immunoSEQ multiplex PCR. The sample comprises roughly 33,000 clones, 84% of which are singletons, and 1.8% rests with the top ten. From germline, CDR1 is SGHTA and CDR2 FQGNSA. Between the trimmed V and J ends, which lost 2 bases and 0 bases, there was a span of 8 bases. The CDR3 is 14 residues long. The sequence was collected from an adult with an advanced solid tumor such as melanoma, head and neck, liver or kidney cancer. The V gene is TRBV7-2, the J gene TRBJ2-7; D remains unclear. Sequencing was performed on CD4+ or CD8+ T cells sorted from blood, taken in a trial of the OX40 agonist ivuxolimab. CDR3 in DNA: TGTGCCAGCAGCTTAACGGGTACCTCCTACGAGCAGTACTTC. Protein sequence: CASSLTGTSYEQYF.